This TCR beta chain stems from a study of identical twins. Whole-study findings and limits: Cross-sectional statistical analysis, not tracking of the same donors, underpinned the conclusions.

About this clonotype itself: No antigen is known for it.

The CDR3 spans 14 residues. Trimming took 3 bases from V and 5 from J, leaving 13 bases between them. TCRdb processed the 5' RACE reads anew with MiXCR; each CDR3 protein has one entry. The sample includes about 530,000 distinct CDR3 sequences, 20% to 25% seen only once; the top ten take around 0.47%. These same records also appear under a second study, on yellow fever vaccine responses in identical twins.

The sequence was obtained from a woman younger than 30 in good health. The specimen was CD4+ T cells sorted from blood. The V and J genes are TRBV12-3 or TRBV12-4 and TRBJ1-1, with D possibly matching TRBD1 (5 bases). The CDR3 bases are TGTGCCAGCAGTTTGCCAGGGCGGAGGACTGAAGCTTTCTTT. Its translation is CASSLPGRRTEAFF.